This TCR beta chain appears in the sequencing data of a study of tumor-infiltrating lymphocytes in primary liver carcinoma. A remark on this clonotype: A read error may be the cause here, since a much bigger clone is one base away.

Unsorted whole blood yielded blood RNA, and germline DNA was extracted as well. The germline V gene encodes CDR1 MDHEN and CDR2 SYDVKM. The CDR3 has 14 residues. V was shortened by 8 bases and J by 0 bases, with 11 bases between the two germline ends. Reverse transcription of around 0.45 ug total RNA with a constant-region primer produced TCR beta cDNA. Libraries covering TCR beta were generated through three nested multiplex PCR rounds (using a slightly modified ARM-PCR). TRBV1-TRBV30 forward primers and a C-beta reverse primer were used in the first two PCR rounds, which each ran for approximately 11 cycles. TCRdb reprocessed the multiplex PCR reads with MiXCR, giving one entry per CDR3 protein. The table records about 210,000 distinct CDR3 sequences, about 61% of them present only once.

V usage is TRBV28 and J usage is TRBJ1-5; D not resolved. This TCR was recovered from a woman aged 55 to 70 with primary liver carcinoma and hepatitis B virus infection. Material: peripheral blood. The CDR3 sequence is CASGLPHSNQPQHF. In DNA form, the CDR3 reads TGTGCCAGCGGTCTACCTCATAGCAATCAGCCCCAGCATTTT.